This record looks at one T cell receptor (beta chain) sequence and its context. TCRdb's table, derived via immunoSEQ multiplex PCR, lists solely in-frame clones and lacks some. The sample lists tens of thousands of clones, 80% to 90% occurring once. The sample comes from a study of OX40 agonist ivuxolimab in advanced cancers. The TCR sequence derives from an adult with an advanced solid tumor such as melanoma, head and neck, liver or kidney cancer. This sample comprised CD4+ or CD8+ T cells sorted from blood, obtained in a trial of the OX40 agonist ivuxolimab.

In nucleotides, the CDR3 is TGCGCCAGCAGCCCCCGACAGGGAACGGAGACCCAGTACTTC. This sequence encodes CASSPRQGTETQYF. V usage is TRBV5-1 and J usage is TRBJ2-5, with 7 positions matching TRBD1. Germline-derived CDR1 and CDR2 are SGHRS and YFSETQ. The CDR3 length is 14 residues. V lost 4 bases to trimming and J lost 5 bases; unmatched junction nucleotides: 8. Full variable domain (outside the CDR3, taken from reference TRBV5-1 and TRBJ2-5): KAGVTQTPRYLIKTRGQQVTLSCSPISGHRSVSWYQQTPGQGLQFLFEYFSETQRNKGNFPGRFSGRQFSNSRSEMNVSTLELGDSALYLCASSPRQGTETQYFGPGTRLLVL.